The clone carrying this TCR beta chain was seen more than once but under ten times. Its matching antigen is unknown. This CDR3 spans 15 amino acids. Trimming removed 1 base from V and 5 bases from J, with 14 bases in between. Per germline, CDR1 SGHVS and CDR2 FNYEAQ. Measured with immunoSEQ multiplex PCR; TCRdb has only the in-frame clones, and not every one. Here the sample spans fewer than 40,000 clones, under 90% being singletons. This entry belongs to a study of T cells in narcolepsy. Study-wide points: Reportedly, autoreactive clonotypes were serially detected in patients' blood but not controls'.

The J gene is TRBJ1-1, the V gene TRBV7-6; no clear D. The source material was CD45RA- memory CD4+ T cells from PBMCs. The source of this sequence is a human donor with narcolepsy. The CDR3 nucleotides read TGTGCCAGCAGCTTAGATGTTGGGGTATCAACTGAAGCTTTCTTT. The encoded protein is CASSLDVGVSTEAFF.